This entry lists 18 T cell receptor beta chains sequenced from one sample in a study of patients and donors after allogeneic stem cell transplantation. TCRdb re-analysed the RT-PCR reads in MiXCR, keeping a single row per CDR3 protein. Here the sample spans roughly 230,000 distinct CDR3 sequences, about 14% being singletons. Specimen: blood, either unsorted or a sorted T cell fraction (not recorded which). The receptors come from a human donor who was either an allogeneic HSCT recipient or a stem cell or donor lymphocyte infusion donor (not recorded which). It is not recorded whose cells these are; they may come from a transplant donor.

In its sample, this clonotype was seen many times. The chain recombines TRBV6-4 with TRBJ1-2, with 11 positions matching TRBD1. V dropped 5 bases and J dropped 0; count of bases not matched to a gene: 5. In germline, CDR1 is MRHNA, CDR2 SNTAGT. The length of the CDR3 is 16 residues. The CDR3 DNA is TGTGCCAGCAGTCCGGACAGGGGGCGTTCTAACTATGGCTACACCTTC. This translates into CASSPDRGRSNYGYTF.

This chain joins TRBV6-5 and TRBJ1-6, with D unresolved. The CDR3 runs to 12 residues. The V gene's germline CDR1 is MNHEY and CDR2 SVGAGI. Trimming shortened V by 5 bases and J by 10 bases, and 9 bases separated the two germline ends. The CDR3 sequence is CASSPPGSPLHF. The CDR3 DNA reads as TGTGCCAGCAGTCCTCCCGGATCACCCCTCCACTTT.

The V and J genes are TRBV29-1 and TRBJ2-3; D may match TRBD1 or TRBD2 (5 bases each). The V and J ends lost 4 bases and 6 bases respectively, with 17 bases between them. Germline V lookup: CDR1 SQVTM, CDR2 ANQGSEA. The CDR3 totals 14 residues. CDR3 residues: CSVVENNRGDTQYF. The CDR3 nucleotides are TGCAGCGTTGTCGAAAACAATCGGGGCGATACGCAGTATTTT.

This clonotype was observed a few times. CDR3 residues: CASSSTRTPNPSPQHF. The CDR3 coding sequence is TGTGCCAGCAGCTCTACCCGGACGCCCAACCCCAGCCCCCAGCATTTT. This chain connects TRBV7-2 to TRBJ1-5; D is undetermined. CDR3 length equals 16 residues. The germline V gene encodes CDR1 SGHTA and CDR2 FQGNSA. V shed 4 bases and J shed 10 bases, with 23 bases lying between them. Using reference TRBV7-2 and TRBJ1-5 for the parts outside the CDR3, the full variable domain is GAGVSQSPSNKVTEKGKDVELRCDPISGHTALYWYRQSLGQGLEFLIYFQGNSAPDKSGLPSDRFSAERTGGSVSTLTIQRTQQEDSAVYLCASSSTRTPNPSPQHFGDGTRLSIL.

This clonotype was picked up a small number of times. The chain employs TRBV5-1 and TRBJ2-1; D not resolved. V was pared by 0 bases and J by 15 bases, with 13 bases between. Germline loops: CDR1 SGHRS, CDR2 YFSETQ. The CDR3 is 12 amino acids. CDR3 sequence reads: CASSLASAHAFF. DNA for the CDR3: TGCGCCAGCAGCTTGGCCAGCGCCCATGCGTTCTTC.

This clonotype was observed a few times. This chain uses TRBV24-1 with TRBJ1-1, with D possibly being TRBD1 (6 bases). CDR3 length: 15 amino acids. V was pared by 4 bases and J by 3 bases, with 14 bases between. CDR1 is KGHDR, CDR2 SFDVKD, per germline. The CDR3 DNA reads TGTGCCACCAGTGAGCGAGGGACATCATACACTGAAGCTTTCTTT. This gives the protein CATSERGTSYTEAFF.

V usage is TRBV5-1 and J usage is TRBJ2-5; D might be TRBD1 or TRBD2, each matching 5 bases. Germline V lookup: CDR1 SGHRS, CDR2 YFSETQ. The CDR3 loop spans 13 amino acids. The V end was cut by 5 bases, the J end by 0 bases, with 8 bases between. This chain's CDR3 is CASRRGYQETQYF. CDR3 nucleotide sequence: TGCGCCAGCAGGAGGGGTTACCAAGAGACCCAGTACTTC.

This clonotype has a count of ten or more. The CDR3 region is CASSPSGPGSGNTIYF. Written as DNA, the CDR3 is TGTGCCAGCAGCCCATCAGGCCCAGGCTCTGGAAACACCATATATTTT. The chain recombines TRBV7-2 with TRBJ1-3; D is uncertain. CDR3 length: 16 residues. V was cut by 5 bases and J by 0 bases, with 14 bases left in between. Germline V gene lookup returns CDR1 SGHTA and CDR2 FQGNSA.

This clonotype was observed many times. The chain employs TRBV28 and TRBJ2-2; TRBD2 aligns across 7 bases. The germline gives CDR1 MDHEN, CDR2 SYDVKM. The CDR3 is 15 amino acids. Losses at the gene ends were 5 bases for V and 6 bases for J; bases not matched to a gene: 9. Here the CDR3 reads CASSGSGDGAGELFF. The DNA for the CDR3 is TGTGCCAGCAGTGGGAGCGGGGATGGCGCCGGGGAGCTGTTTTTT.

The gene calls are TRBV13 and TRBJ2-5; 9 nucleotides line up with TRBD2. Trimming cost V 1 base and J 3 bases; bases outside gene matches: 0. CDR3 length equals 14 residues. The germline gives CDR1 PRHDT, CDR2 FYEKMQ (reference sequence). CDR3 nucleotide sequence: TGTGCCAGCAGCTTAGCTAGCGGGGAAGAGACCCAGTACTTC. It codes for CASSLASGEETQYF.

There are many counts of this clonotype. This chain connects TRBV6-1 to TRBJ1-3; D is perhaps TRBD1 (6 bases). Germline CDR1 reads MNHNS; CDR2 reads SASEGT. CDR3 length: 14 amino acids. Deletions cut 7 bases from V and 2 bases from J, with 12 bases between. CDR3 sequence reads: CASNRGTTGNTIYF. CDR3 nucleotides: TGTGCCAGCAACCGAGGGACAACTGGAAACACCATATATTTT.

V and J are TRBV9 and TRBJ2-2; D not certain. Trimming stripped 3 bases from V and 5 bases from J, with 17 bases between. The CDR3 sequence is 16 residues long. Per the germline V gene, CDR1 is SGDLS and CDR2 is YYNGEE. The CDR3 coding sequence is TGTGCCAGCAGCGCAGTTAAGACCTCGCATACCGGGGAGCTGTTTTTT. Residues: CASSAVKTSHTGELFF.

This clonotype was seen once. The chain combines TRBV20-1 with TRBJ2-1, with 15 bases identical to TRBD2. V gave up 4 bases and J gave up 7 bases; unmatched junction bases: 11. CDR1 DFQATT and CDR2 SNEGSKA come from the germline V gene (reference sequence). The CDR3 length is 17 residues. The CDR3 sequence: CSATDPGTSGRWNEQFF. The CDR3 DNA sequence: TGCAGTGCTACCGACCCCGGGACTAGCGGGAGGTGGAATGAGCAGTTCTTC.

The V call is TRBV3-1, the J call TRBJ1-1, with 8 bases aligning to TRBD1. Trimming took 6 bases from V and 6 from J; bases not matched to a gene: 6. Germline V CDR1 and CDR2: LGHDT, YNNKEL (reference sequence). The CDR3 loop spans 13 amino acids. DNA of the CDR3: TGTGCCAGCAGGACAGGGGATTTGTCTGAAGCTTTCTTT. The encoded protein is CASRTGDLSEAFF.

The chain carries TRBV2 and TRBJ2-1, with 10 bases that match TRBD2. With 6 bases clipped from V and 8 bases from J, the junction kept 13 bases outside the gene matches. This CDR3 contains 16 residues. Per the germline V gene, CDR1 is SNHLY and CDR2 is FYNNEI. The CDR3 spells CASRPSAGTSAHEQFF. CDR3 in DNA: TGTGCCAGCAGGCCATCGGCCGGGACTAGCGCGCATGAGCAGTTCTTC.

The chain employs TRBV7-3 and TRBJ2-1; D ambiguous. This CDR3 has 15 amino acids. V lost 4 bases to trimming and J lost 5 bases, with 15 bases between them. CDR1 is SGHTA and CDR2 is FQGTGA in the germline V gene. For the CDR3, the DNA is TGTGCCAGCAGCTCACCGGGCGGCTTTAACAATGAGCAGTTCTTC. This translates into CASSSPGGFNNEQFF. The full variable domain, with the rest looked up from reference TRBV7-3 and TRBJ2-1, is GAGVSQTPSNKVTEKGKYVELRCDPISGHTALYWYRQSLGQGPEFLIYFQGTGAADDSGLPNDRFFAVRPEGSVSTLKIQRTERGDSAVYLCASSSPGGFNNEQFFGPGTRLTVL.

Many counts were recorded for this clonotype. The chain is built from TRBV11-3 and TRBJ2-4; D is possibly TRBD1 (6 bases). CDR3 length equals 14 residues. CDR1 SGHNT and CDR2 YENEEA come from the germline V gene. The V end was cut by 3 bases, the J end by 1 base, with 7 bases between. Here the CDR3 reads CASSFGQAKNIQYF. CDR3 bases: TGTGCCAGCAGCTTTGGACAGGCCAAAAACATTCAGTACTTC.

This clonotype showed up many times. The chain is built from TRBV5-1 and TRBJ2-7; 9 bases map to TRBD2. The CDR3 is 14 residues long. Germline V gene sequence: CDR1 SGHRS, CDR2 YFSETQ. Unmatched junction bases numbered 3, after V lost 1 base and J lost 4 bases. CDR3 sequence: CASSLRSGGYEQYF. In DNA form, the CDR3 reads TGCGCCAGCAGCTTGAGGAGCGGGGGGTACGAGCAGTACTTC.